Below, 6 T cell receptor beta chains from the same sample are listed, as sequenced in a study of blood T cell repertoires in COVID-19. Repertoires were generated with immunoSEQ multiplex PCR, while TCRdb's copy carries only in-frame clones and drops some. This sample has approximately 210,000 clones, with 82% found just once. Sequencing was carried out using peripheral blood. Source of these receptors: a woman of 80 years or more with acute or convalescent COVID-19.

The rearrangement joins TRBV5-1 to TRBJ2-7; D may be TRBD2 (7 bases). CDR3 length: 15 amino acids. V lost 1 base and J 4 bases, leaving 15 bases between the germline ends. The germline gives CDR1 SGHRS, CDR2 YFSETQ. This chain's CDR3 is CASSLTWGGIYEQYF. CDR3 DNA: TGCGCCAGCAGCTTGACCTGGGGGGGCATTTACGAGCAGTACTTC.

In this sample, this clone turned up once. The V gene is TRBV27, the J gene TRBJ2-7, with D possibly being TRBD2 (6 bases). From germline, CDR1 is MNHEY and CDR2 SMNVEV (reference sequence). This CDR3 region has 13 residues. The V gene lost 4 bases and the J gene lost 3 bases, with 10 bases spanning the gap. CDR3 DNA: TGTGCCAGCAGTTCGGGGGACGGCTACGAGCAGTACTTC. This translates into CASSSGDGYEQYF.

The chain is built from TRBV7-3 and TRBJ2-3, with 9 bases lining up with TRBD2. With V trimmed by 5 bases and J by 0 bases, 6 bases remained unmatched. This CDR3 comprises 16 residues. Per germline, CDR1 SGHTA and CDR2 FQGTGA. The CDR3 DNA follows: TGTGCCAGCAGCCCACTTAGCGGGGGAAGCACAGATACGCAGTATTTT. Protein product: CASSPLSGGSTDTQYF.

V is TRBV11-3 and J is TRBJ1-6; D is possibly TRBD1 (6 bases). Trimming removed 3 bases from V and 7 bases from J, with 7 bases in between. Looked up from germline, CDR1 is SGHNT and CDR2 is YENEEA. The CDR3 has 13 amino acids. Here the CDR3 reads CASSLQGNSPLHF. CDR3 sequence (DNA): TGTGCCAGCAGCTTGCAGGGGAATTCACCCCTCCACTTT.

This sequence joins TRBV9 and TRBJ2-7; D possibly corresponds to TRBD1 (6 bases). V shed 4 bases and J shed 2 bases, with 16 bases lying between them. Germline V gives CDR1 SGDLS, CDR2 YYNGEE. CDR3 length equals 15 residues. CDR3 sequence: CASSIGSGAPYEQYF. Written as DNA, the CDR3 is TGTGCCAGCAGCATCGGCTCAGGGGCTCCCTACGAGCAGTACTTC. Full variable domain (missing parts from reference TRBV9 and TRBJ2-7): DSGVTQTPKHLITATGQRVTLRCSPRSGDLSVYWYQQSLDQGLQFLIQYYNGEERAKGNILERFSAQQFPDLHSELNLSSLELGDSALYFCASSIGSGAPYEQYFGPGTRLTVT.

V and J are TRBV3-1 (or the pseudogene TRBV3-2) and TRBJ2-7; no definite D call. V gave up 0 bases and J gave up 9 bases, with 12 bases separating them. CDR3 length equals 13 residues. Germline V gene lookup returns CDR1 LGHDT and CDR2 YNNKEL (reference sequence). The CDR3 coding sequence is TGTGCCAGCAGCCAAGAAACACTCCGCGGGCAGTACTTC. It yields the protein CASSQETLRGQYF.